A selection of T cell receptor beta chains follows, all from one sample in a study of post-analysis software for immune sequencing data. Each CDR3 protein is one row after TCRdb ran MiXCR on the PCR reads. The sample shows over 700,000 distinct CDR3 sequences, 25% to 30% of them seen only once. The specimen sequenced was blood. These receptors were obtained from a girl under 18 with multiple sclerosis. Each CDR3 is given with its conserved first and last residue. The order of the fields is D gene, CDR3 length, clone size, V gene, J gene, CDR3 protein, CDR3 DNA. D genes are given only for firm matches. Rows may omit the clone size; those that give it use once, few, many or a size class.

D: TRBD2
length: 15
size: .
V: TRBV9
J: TRBJ2-1
CDR3: CASSPRGVPDNEQFF
DNA: TGTGCCAGCAGCCCCCGGGGGGTCCCCGACAATGAGCAGTTCTTC

D: .
length: 15
size: few
V: TRBV12-3/TRBV12-4
J: TRBJ2-7
CDR3: CASTTSTNPFYEQYF
DNA: TGTGCCAGCACCACCAGCACAAACCCATTCTACGAGCAGTACTTC

D: TRBD2
length: 14
size: few
V: TRBV18
J: TRBJ2-7
CDR3: CASSLTSGHYEQYF
DNA: TGTGCCAGCTCACTGACTAGCGGCCACTACGAGCAGTACTTC

D: .
length: 15
size: .
V: TRBV5-1
J: TRBJ2-3
CDR3: CASSGGRGGTDTQYF
DNA: TGCGCCAGCAGCGGAGGGAGGGGGGGCACAGATACGCAGTATTTT

D: .
length: 14
size: .
V: TRBV5-1
J: TRBJ2-1
CDR3: CASGFNRNNNEQFF
DNA: TGCGCCAGCGGCTTCAACAGGAACAACAATGAGCAGTTCTTC

D: .
length: 15
size: few
V: TRBV5-1
J: TRBJ2-5
CDR3: CASTPETGGFKTQYF
DNA: TGCGCCAGCACCCCCGAGACAGGAGGCTTTAAGACCCAGTACTTC

D: .
length: 13
size: .
V: TRBV7-2
J: TRBJ2-7
CDR3: CASSLLQLYEQYF
DNA: TGTGCCAGCAGCTTATTACAGCTCTACGAGCAGTACTTC

D: TRBD2
length: 16
size: once
V: TRBV20-1
J: TRBJ2-7
CDR3: CSARLLAGGVRNEQYF
DNA: TGCAGTGCTAGACTCCTGGCGGGGGGCGTTCGCAATGAGCAGTACTTC

D: .
length: 14
size: .
V: TRBV20-1
J: TRBJ2-4
CDR3: CSAPTAGPKNIQYF
DNA: TGCAGTGCCCCTACGGCAGGGCCCAAAAACATTCAGTACTTC

D: TRBD1
length: 14
size: few
V: TRBV20-1
J: TRBJ2-5
CDR3: CSAPDRVVQETQYF
DNA: TGCAGTGCCCCAGACAGGGTGGTCCAAGAGACCCAGTACTTC

D: .
length: 15
size: .
V: TRBV27
J: TRBJ2-4
CDR3: CASSPPGLGKNIQYF
DNA: TGTGCCAGCAGTCCGCCCGGACTGGGAAAAAACATTCAGTACTTC

D: .
length: 13
size: few
V: TRBV14
J: TRBJ1-6
CDR3: CASSQGPGSPLHF
DNA: TGTGCCAGCAGCCAAGGGCCGGGCTCACCCCTCCACTTT

D: .
length: 17
size: .
V: TRBV4-3
J: TRBJ2-5
CDR3: CASSRDLGSTFQETQYF
DNA: TGCGCCAGCAGCCGAGATTTGGGCAGTACGTTTCAAGAGACCCAGTACTTC

D: .
length: 13
size: .
V: TRBV10-3
J: TRBJ2-3
CDR3: CAISGVLRDTQYF
DNA: TGTGCCATCAGTGGGGTCCTACGGGATACGCAGTATTTT

D: TRBD2
length: 15
size: few
V: TRBV10-3
J: TRBJ2-3
CDR3: CAISPSGGATDTQYF
DNA: TGTGCCATCAGCCCTAGCGGGGGGGCCACAGATACGCAGTATTTT

D: .
length: 15
size: .
V: TRBV20-1
J: TRBJ1-2
CDR3: CSANPRDKKRNGYTF
DNA: TGCAGTGCTAACCCCCGGGACAAAAAAAGGAATGGCTACACCTTC

D: TRBD2
length: 16
size: .
V: TRBV29-1
J: TRBJ2-1
CDR3: CSVPSLAGAPLGEQFF
DNA: TGCAGCGTTCCCAGCCTAGCGGGAGCCCCATTGGGTGAGCAGTTCTTC

D: TRBD2
length: 17
size: .
V: TRBV6-5
J: TRBJ2-5
CDR3: CASSSPSSGRAGETQYF
DNA: TGTGCCAGCAGTTCCCCCTCTAGCGGGAGGGCTGGAGAGACCCAGTACTTC

D: TRBD1
length: 17
size: few
V: TRBV7-8
J: TRBJ2-3
CDR3: CASSRPGGQGATDTQYF
DNA: TGTGCCAGCAGCCGTCCAGGAGGACAGGGGGCGACAGATACGCAGTATTTT

D: .
length: 14
size: .
V: TRBV29-1
J: TRBJ1-5
CDR3: CSVGSQAGNQPQHF
DNA: TGCAGCGTGGGTTCTCAAGCGGGCAATCAGCCCCAGCATTTT

D: .
length: 16
size: .
V: TRBV4-1
J: TRBJ2-1
CDR3: CASSQESGSSYNEQFF
DNA: TGCGCCAGCAGCCAAGAGAGCGGTAGCTCCTACAATGAGCAGTTCTTC

D: .
length: 15
size: .
V: TRBV2
J: TRBJ2-3
CDR3: CASSEGAGSTDTQYF
DNA: TGTGCCAGCAGTGAAGGGGCGGGTAGCACAGATACGCAGTATTTT

D: TRBD1
length: 14
size: .
V: TRBV10-3
J: TRBJ2-2
CDR3: CAIKRTGTDGELFF
DNA: TGTGCCATCAAAAGGACAGGGACGGACGGGGAGCTGTTTTTT

D: TRBD1
length: 15
size: few
V: TRBV7-2
J: TRBJ2-1
CDR3: CASSLDRGMSNEQFF
DNA: TGTGCCAGCAGCCTGGACAGGGGGATGAGCAATGAGCAGTTCTTC

D: .
length: 15
size: .
V: TRBV9
J: TRBJ1-1
CDR3: CASSGDLPRNTEAFF
DNA: TGTGCCAGCAGTGGGGACCTGCCCAGGAACACTGAAGCTTTCTTT

D: TRBD2
length: 16
size: few
V: TRBV4-1
J: TRBJ2-3
CDR3: CASSQGSGGSTDTQYF
DNA: TGCGCCAGCAGCCAAGGAAGCGGGGGGAGCACAGATACGCAGTATTTT

D: TRBD1
length: 19
size: few
V: TRBV7-2
J: TRBJ1-4
CDR3: CASSPAPGTGSIFGKKLFF
DNA: TGTGCCAGCAGCCCCGCCCCCGGGACAGGATCCATTTTTGGTAAAAAACTGTTTTTT

D: TRBD1
length: 15
size: .
V: TRBV12-3/TRBV12-4
J: TRBJ2-7
CDR3: CASSLAGQGPYEQYF
DNA: TGTGCCAGCAGTTTAGCTGGACAGGGGCCATACGAGCAGTACTTC

D: .
length: 16
size: .
V: TRBV29-1
J: TRBJ2-5
CDR3: CSVGRGGTPGGETQYF
DNA: TGCAGCGTTGGGAGGGGGGGAACCCCCGGGGGAGAGACCCAGTACTTC

D: .
length: 11
size: .
V: TRBV12-5
J: TRBJ2-1
CDR3: CASGEGNEQFF
DNA: TGTGCTAGTGGCGAGGGGAATGAGCAGTTCTTC

D: .
length: 14
size: .
V: TRBV12-3/TRBV12-4
J: TRBJ2-7
CDR3: CASSLNGGAYEQYF
DNA: TGTGCCAGCAGTTTAAACGGGGGAGCCTACGAGCAGTACTTC

D: .
length: 14
size: .
V: TRBV27
J: TRBJ1-2
CDR3: CASSLRGGYYGYTF
DNA: TGTGCCAGCAGTCTTCGGGGGGGCTACTATGGCTACACCTTC

D: TRBD2
length: 15
size: .
V: TRBV6-5
J: TRBJ2-1
CDR3: CASSLSGIAYNEQFF
DNA: TGTGCCAGCAGTCTAAGCGGGATCGCCTACAATGAGCAGTTCTTC

D: .
length: 15
size: .
V: TRBV4-1
J: TRBJ2-5
CDR3: CASSQVSPGDGSLYF
DNA: TGCGCCAGCAGCCAAGTATCACCGGGGGACGGTAGTTTGTACTTC

D: .
length: 14
size: few
V: TRBV6-1
J: TRBJ1-4
CDR3: CASTGGTTNEKLFF
DNA: TGTGCCAGCACGGGCGGGACAACTAATGAAAAACTGTTTTTT

D: .
length: 14
size: few
V: TRBV11-3
J: TRBJ2-1
CDR3: CASSLVQGRDEQFF
DNA: TGTGCCAGCAGCTTAGTTCAGGGGCGGGATGAGCAGTTCTTC

D: TRBD1
length: 13
size: .
V: TRBV20-1
J: TRBJ2-5
CDR3: CSAPSTGRETQYF
DNA: TGCAGTGCTCCCTCGACAGGGAGAGAGACCCAGTACTTC

D: .
length: 17
size: few
V: TRBV5-1
J: TRBJ2-5
CDR3: CASSLGGRINLWETQYF
DNA: TGCGCCAGCAGCTTGGGTGGACGGATAAACTTGTGGGAGACCCAGTACTTC

D: TRBD2
length: 14
size: .
V: TRBV11-2
J: TRBJ2-3
CDR3: CASSPGLAARTQYF
DNA: TGTGCCAGCAGCCCGGGACTAGCGGCCCGGACGCAGTATTTT

D: TRBD2
length: 17
size: .
V: TRBV5-1
J: TRBJ2-1
CDR3: CASTASGGWGSYNEQFF
DNA: TGCGCCAGCACCGCTAGCGGGGGCTGGGGGTCCTACAATGAGCAGTTCTTC

D: .
length: 20
size: .
V: TRBV2
J: TRBJ2-3
CDR3: CASSEGSGPDYLKSTDTQYF
DNA: TGTGCCAGCAGTGAGGGGTCAGGGCCCGACTACTTAAAATCCACAGATACGCAGTATTTT

D: TRBD1
length: 15
size: .
V: TRBV7-2
J: TRBJ1-5
CDR3: CACSTRTGGDQPQHF
DNA: TGTGCCTGCAGCACCCGGACAGGGGGCGATCAGCCCCAGCATTTT

D: TRBD2
length: 20
size: few
V: TRBV10-1
J: TRBJ2-5
CDR3: CASSEVVGTSGGRDQETQYF
DNA: TGCGCCAGCAGTGAAGTCGTAGGGACTAGCGGGGGGAGGGACCAAGAGACCCAGTACTTC

D: TRBD1
length: 15
size: many
V: TRBV15
J: TRBJ2-3
CDR3: CATSFRDRSTDTQYF
DNA: TGTGCCACCAGCTTCCGGGACAGGTCCACAGATACGCAGTATTTT

D: .
length: 15
size: few
V: TRBV7-2
J: TRBJ2-3
CDR3: CASSLTGVATDTQYF
DNA: TGTGCCAGCAGCTTGACTGGCGTGGCCACAGATACGCAGTATTTT

D: TRBD1
length: 13
size: few
V: TRBV20-1
J: TRBJ1-5
CDR3: CSARQGNNQPQHF
DNA: TGCAGTGCCCGACAGGGTAACAATCAGCCCCAGCATTTT

D: .
length: 11
size: few
V: TRBV20-1
J: TRBJ2-5
CDR3: CSARIEETQYF
DNA: TGCAGTGCTAGGATTGAAGAGACCCAGTACTTC

D: .
length: 14
size: .
V: TRBV20-1
J: TRBJ1-2
CDR3: CSARPPGLGTFYTF
DNA: TGCAGTGCTAGGCCTCCGGGACTTGGAACCTTCTACACCTTC

D: TRBD1
length: 17
size: .
V: TRBV7-9
J: TRBJ1-4
CDR3: CASRPDRELSTNEKLFF
DNA: TGTGCCAGCAGACCGGACAGGGAGCTTTCAACTAATGAAAAACTGTTTTTT

D: .
length: 12
size: many
V: TRBV6-2/TRBV6-3
J: TRBJ2-7
CDR3: CASTPDTYEQYF
DNA: TGTGCCAGCACCCCTGATACCTACGAGCAGTACTTC

D: .
length: 12
size: few
V: TRBV30
J: TRBJ2-3
CDR3: CALRGFTDTQYF
DNA: TGTGCCTTAAGGGGATTCACAGATACGCAGTATTTT

D: .
length: 12
size: few
V: TRBV24-1
J: TRBJ2-5
CDR3: CATSDWLGTQYF
DNA: TGTGCCACCAGTGATTGGTTGGGGACCCAGTACTTC

D: TRBD1
length: 14
size: .
V: TRBV5-1
J: TRBJ1-1
CDR3: CASRNTGTVPEAFF
DNA: TGCGCCAGCAGGAATACAGGGACAGTCCCTGAAGCTTTCTTT

D: TRBD2
length: 17
size: few
V: TRBV6-1
J: TRBJ2-1
CDR3: CASTKIGVVAGGNEQFF
DNA: TGTGCCAGCACTAAAATAGGGGTCGTAGCGGGAGGAAATGAGCAGTTCTTC

D: TRBD2
length: 15
size: .
V: TRBV20-1
J: TRBJ2-5
CDR3: CSVPSAAGARETQYF
DNA: TGCAGTGTCCCTAGTGCAGCGGGGGCCCGGGAGACCCAGTACTTC